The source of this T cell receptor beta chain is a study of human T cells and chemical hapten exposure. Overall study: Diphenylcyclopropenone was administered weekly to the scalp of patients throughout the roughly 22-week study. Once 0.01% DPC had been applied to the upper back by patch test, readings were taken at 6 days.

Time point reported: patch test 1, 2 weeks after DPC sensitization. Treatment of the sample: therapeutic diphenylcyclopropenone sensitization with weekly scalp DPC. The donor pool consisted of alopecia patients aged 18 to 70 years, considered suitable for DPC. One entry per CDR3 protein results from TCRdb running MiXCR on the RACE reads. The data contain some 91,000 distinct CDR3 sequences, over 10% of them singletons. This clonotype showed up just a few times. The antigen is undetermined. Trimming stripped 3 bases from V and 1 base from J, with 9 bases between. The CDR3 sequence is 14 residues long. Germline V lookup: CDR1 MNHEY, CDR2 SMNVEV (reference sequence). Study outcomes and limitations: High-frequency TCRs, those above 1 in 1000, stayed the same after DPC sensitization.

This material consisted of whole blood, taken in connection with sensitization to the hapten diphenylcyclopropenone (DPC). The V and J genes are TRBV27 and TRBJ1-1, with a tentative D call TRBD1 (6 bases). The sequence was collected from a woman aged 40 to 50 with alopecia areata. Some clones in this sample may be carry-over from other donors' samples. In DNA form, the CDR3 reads TGTGCCAGCAGTTTCCCGGGACAGAACACTGAAGCTTTCTTT. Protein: CASSFPGQNTEAFF.